This TCR beta chain was captured in a study of blood T cell repertoires in COVID-19. Whole-study context: Some COVID-19 samples were acute and others convalescent; all came from the United States, Italy and Spain. The cDNA or gDNA used as material had been derived from T cells, B-cell-depleted T cells, or PBMCs.

Authors' analysis steps: Quantification of nucleated cells was approximated via reference gene primer amplification. Using immunoSEQ multiplex PCR, the repertoire was profiled, and TCRdb retains in-frame clones only, with some absent. Clone size and the V and J calls come from that table; the DNA yielded D and trimming. The profile covers approximately 94,000 clones, with about 80% appearing a single time and 24% taken by the ten largest. Germline trimming cut 5 bases from V and 6 bases from J; bases unmatched to any gene: 10. The CDR3 sequence is 15 residues long. From germline, CDR1 is MNHEY and CDR2 SMNVEV (reference sequence).

The sequence was collected from a human donor in a cohort sampled during active COVID-19. Material for sequencing was peripheral blood. The V call is TRBV27, the J call TRBJ2-7; 10 positions agree with TRBD2. DNA for the CDR3: TGTGCCAGCAGTACGCTGGGGACTAGCGTCGGCGAGCAGTACTTC. Amino acids: CASSTLGTSVGEQYF.